These 9 T cell receptor beta chains originate from one sample sequenced in a study of metastatic and nonmetastatic thyroid tumors. Until they underwent thyroid surgery, no patient had received any treatment. TCRdb reanalyzed the PCR reads via MiXCR. The table shows about 39,000 clones, with roughly 19% occurring only once. The sequenced sample consisted of blood. These receptors all come from a female donor with papillary thyroid cancer or a benign thyroid nodule (not recorded which). Some clones in this sample may be carry-over from other donors' samples.

Many counts were recorded for this clone. V is TRBV7-2 and J is TRBJ2-3; 11 bases match TRBD2. V dropped 7 bases and J dropped 4; count of bases not matched to a gene: 7. The CDR3 loop spans 15 amino acids. The germline V gene encodes CDR1 SGHTA and CDR2 FQGNSA. Written as DNA, the CDR3 is TGTGCCAGCACCAATAGCGGGAGGGCTGCAGATACGCAGTATTTT. Its protein is CASTNSGRAADTQYF.

Note on this clone: This clone may be a read error of a much larger clone one base away. This chain links TRBV20-1 with TRBJ2-1, with 9 bases that match TRBD2. With V trimmed by 8 bases and J by 7 bases, 18 bases remained unmatched. The CDR3 sequence is 16 residues long. From germline, CDR1 is DFQATT and CDR2 SNEGSKA (reference sequence). The CDR3 region is CSLEGSSGDHRNEQFF. The CDR3 DNA reads TGCAGTCTCGAGGGGTCTAGCGGGGATCACCGAAATGAGCAGTTCTTC.

This clone was counted a few times. Mismatch with germline at one junction end may stem from a read error. J is TRBJ2-5 and V is TRBV20-1; 11 nucleotides align to TRBD2. Germline CDR1 DFQATT, CDR2 SNEGSKA (reference sequence). The CDR3 length is 13 residues. The CDR3 DNA sequence: TGCAGTGCAACTAGCGGGAGACAAGAGATCCAGTACTTC. The encoded protein is CSATSGRQEIQYF.

Judged by abundance, this clone is medium-sized (0.01 to 0.1%). The V and J genes are TRBV12-3 or TRBV12-4 and TRBJ2-7; TRBD1 agrees at 7 bases. The CDR3 extends over 13 amino acids. V dropped 6 bases and J dropped 3; count of bases not matched to a gene: 5. CDR3 in amino acids: CASSRGRYYEQYF. In DNA form, the CDR3 reads TGTGCCAGCAGCAGGGGGAGATACTACGAGCAGTACTTC.

This clone was recorded at least ten times. The chain couples TRBV20-1 to TRBJ1-3; weak D call: TRBD1 (5 bases). V gave up 0 bases and J gave up 1 base, with 7 bases separating them. CDR3 length: 14 residues. Germline CDR1 is DFQATT and CDR2 is SNEGSKA (reference sequence). CDR3 DNA sequence: TGCAGTGCTAGAGATCAGGGTTCTGGAAACACCATATATTTT. It translates to CSARDQGSGNTIYF.

This clone appeared many times. An end of the junction does not agree with germline; a read error may underlie this. The V and J genes are TRBV11-3 and TRBJ2-7; D possibly uses TRBD1 or TRBD2 (5 bases each). The CDR3 has 13 amino acids. Germline CDR1 is SGHNT and CDR2 is YENEEA. The CDR3: CASSLDPGRPHEF. Written as DNA, the CDR3 is TGTGCCAGCAGCTTAGACCCGGGACGTCCACACGAGTTC.

This sequence joins TRBV6-1 and TRBJ1-1; no firm D call. The CDR3 totals 13 residues. With 6 bases removed from V and 1 base from J, the gap between germline ends came to 9 bases. Germline loops: CDR1 MNHNS, CDR2 SASEGT. The CDR3 is CASRSRRNTEAFF. DNA for the CDR3: TGTGCCAGCAGAAGTAGAAGGAACACTGAAGCTTTCTTT.

The table lists this clone with many counts. The rearrangement uses TRBV7-2 and TRBJ2-3, with D tentatively TRBD1 (5 bases). In germline, CDR1 is SGHTA, CDR2 FQGNSA. V was cut by 5 bases and J by 6 bases, with 15 bases left in between. This CDR3 is 14 amino acids long. As DNA, the CDR3 is TGTGCCAGCAGCGACGTGGGGCTGAGGGATACGCAGTATTTT. Translating it yields CASSDVGLRDTQYF.

This clone appeared many times. A read error may account for a junction end that differs from germline. CDR3 loop: CAISGTPDHGYIF. For the CDR3, the DNA is TGTGCCATCAGTGGGACCCCGGACCATGGTTACATCTTC. This chain links TRBV10-3 with TRBJ1-2, with no clear D. CDR1 ENHRY and CDR2 SYGVKD come from the germline V gene. The length of the CDR3 is 13 residues.